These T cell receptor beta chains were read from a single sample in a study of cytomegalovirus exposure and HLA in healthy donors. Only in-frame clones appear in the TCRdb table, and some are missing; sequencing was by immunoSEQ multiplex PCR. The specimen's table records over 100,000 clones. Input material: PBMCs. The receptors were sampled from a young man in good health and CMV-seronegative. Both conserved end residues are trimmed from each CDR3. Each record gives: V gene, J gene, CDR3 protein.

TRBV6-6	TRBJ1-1	ASSYGRPSMNTEAF
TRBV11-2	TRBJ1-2	ASRLESQGWTYGYT
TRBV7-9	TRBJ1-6	ASRPKQGYNSPLH
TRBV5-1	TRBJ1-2	ASSQGQYGYT
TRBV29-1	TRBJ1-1	SVSTRVILEAF
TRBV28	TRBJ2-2	ASSGSGTGGTGELF
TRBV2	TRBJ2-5	ASAMQQGVVIETQY
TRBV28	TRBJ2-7	ASSQGLAVSYEQY
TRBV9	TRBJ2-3	ASSVASYRLDTQY
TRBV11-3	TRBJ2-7	ASSHYPGQAGEQY
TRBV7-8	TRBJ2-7	ASSDRQGYEQY
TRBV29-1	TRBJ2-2	SAVTGSAGELF
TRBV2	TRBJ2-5	ASSDRGGAGSRETQY
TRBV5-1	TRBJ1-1	ASRLTGGLNTEAF
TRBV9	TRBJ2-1	ASSMQTGVSYNEQF
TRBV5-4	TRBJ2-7	ASTTGQGPHEQY
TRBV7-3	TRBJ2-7	ASSLKAGGSYEQY
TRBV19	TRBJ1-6	ASSTTGNHNSPLH
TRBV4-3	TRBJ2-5	ASSQIPTSGIETQY
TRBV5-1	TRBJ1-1	ASSLFSGNTEAF
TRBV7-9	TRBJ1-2	ASSLGGGTNYGYT
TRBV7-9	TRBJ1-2	ASSSEGYGYT
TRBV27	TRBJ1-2	ASSPLQGSYGYT
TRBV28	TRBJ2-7	ASAGPYEQY
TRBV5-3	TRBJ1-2	ARSLGRLTARNYGYT
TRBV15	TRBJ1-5	ATSRVVGTSSNQPQH
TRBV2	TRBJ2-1	ASSTGTGGYNEQF
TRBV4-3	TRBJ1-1	ASSQVLARGNTEAF
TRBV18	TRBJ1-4	ASSPGTDHEKLF
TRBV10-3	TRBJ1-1	AGRQGKNTEAF
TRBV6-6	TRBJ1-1	ASSLQVPNTEAF
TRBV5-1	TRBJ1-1	ASSLGTPGQKNTEAF
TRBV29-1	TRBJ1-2	SVEDLQSNYGYT
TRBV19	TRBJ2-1	ASTPVTGGPSSFNEQF
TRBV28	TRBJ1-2	ASSLDPGGYT
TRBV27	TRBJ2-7	ASSYSHGTGGYSYEQY
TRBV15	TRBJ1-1	ATSKDREMNTEAF
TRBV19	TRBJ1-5	ASSTDVARPQH
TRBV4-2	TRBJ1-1	ASSQGGMGTEAF
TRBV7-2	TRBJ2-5	ASSSRVQETQY
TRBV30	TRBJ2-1	AWMQRGYTEQF
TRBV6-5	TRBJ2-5	ASSYSGNPETQY
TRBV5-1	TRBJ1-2	ASSLVAGNYGYT
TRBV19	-	ASSMFKTGVSYEQY
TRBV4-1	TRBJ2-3	ASSQDRDRVSDTQY
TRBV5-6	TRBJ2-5	ASSLEGQGGTQY
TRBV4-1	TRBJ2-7	ASSQQRGYEQY
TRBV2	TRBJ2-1	ASSEALPRGLSYNEQF
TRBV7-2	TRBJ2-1	ASSYLGSGEQF
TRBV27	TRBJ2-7	ASSWGLAGVREQY
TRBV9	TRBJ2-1	ASSSRTSGEANEQF
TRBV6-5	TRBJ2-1	ASKVGLAAYNEQF
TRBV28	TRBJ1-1	ASRGQGMSTEAF
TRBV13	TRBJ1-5	ASSSTPGRNQPQH